These T cell receptor beta chains were read from a single sample in a study of human T cells and chemical hapten exposure. TCRdb processed the 5' RACE reads anew with MiXCR; each CDR3 protein has one entry. The sample shows 110,000 to 150,000 distinct CDR3 sequences, roughly 4% of them seen only once. These receptors were collected from a female donor in good health. CDR3s include the opening cysteine and the closing phenylalanine or tryptophan. Fields, in order: J gene, CDR3 length, D gene, V gene, CDR3 protein. D genes are given only for firm matches.

J gene: TRBJ1-3; CDR3 length: 16; D gene: TRBD1; V gene: TRBV28; CDR3 protein: CASRPPGTGTGNTIYF
J gene: TRBJ1-1; CDR3 length: 15; D gene: NA; V gene: TRBV18; CDR3 protein: CASSPNSDSAHQAFF
J gene: TRBJ1-2; CDR3 length: 13; D gene: NA; V gene: TRBV27; CDR3 protein: CASSFVGDYGYTF
J gene: TRBJ1-2; CDR3 length: 13; D gene: NA; V gene: TRBV27; CDR3 protein: CASRAGEVHGYTF
J gene: TRBJ1-4; CDR3 length: 13; D gene: NA; V gene: TRBV19; CDR3 protein: CASSIPGEVQLFF
J gene: TRBJ1-2; CDR3 length: 12; D gene: TRBD1; V gene: TRBV20-1; CDR3 protein: CSARETGVGYTF
J gene: TRBJ2-1; CDR3 length: 15; D gene: TRBD2; V gene: TRBV27; CDR3 protein: CASSLDSGGPNEQFF
J gene: TRBJ2-3; CDR3 length: 17; D gene: TRBD2; V gene: TRBV18; CDR3 protein: CASSPRASGGATDTQYF
J gene: TRBJ1-6; CDR3 length: 19; D gene: NA; V gene: TRBV4-3; CDR3 protein: CASSQAVQGPIAINSPLHF
J gene: TRBJ2-5; CDR3 length: 14; D gene: NA; V gene: TRBV30; CDR3 protein: CAWSRGLSAETQYF
J gene: TRBJ2-3; CDR3 length: 12; D gene: TRBD1; V gene: TRBV29-1; CDR3 protein: CSATGGTDTQYF
J gene: TRBJ1-2; CDR3 length: 12; D gene: NA; V gene: TRBV4-1; CDR3 protein: CASSQPDYGYTF
J gene: TRBJ2-7; CDR3 length: 13; D gene: TRBD1; V gene: TRBV20-1; CDR3 protein: CSARKTGVYEQYF
J gene: TRBJ2-1; CDR3 length: 16; D gene: TRBD1; V gene: TRBV20-1; CDR3 protein: CSASDYRDRGMDEQFF
J gene: TRBJ2-7; CDR3 length: 14; D gene: TRBD1; V gene: TRBV29-1; CDR3 protein: CSAQPGGTAYEQYF
J gene: TRBJ2-3; CDR3 length: 15; D gene: NA; V gene: TRBV15; CDR3 protein: CATSRDRGSTDTQYF
J gene: TRBJ1-1; CDR3 length: 15; D gene: NA; V gene: TRBV20-1; CDR3 protein: CSARETDVLVTEAFF
J gene: TRBJ2-3; CDR3 length: 17; D gene: TRBD1; V gene: TRBV12-3/TRBV12-4; CDR3 protein: CASSLKFDRGYTDTQYF
J gene: TRBJ2-3; CDR3 length: 17; D gene: TRBD2; V gene: TRBV11-2; CDR3 protein: CASSLGTSGLSTDTQYF
J gene: TRBJ2-2; CDR3 length: 16; D gene: NA; V gene: TRBV12-3/TRBV12-4; CDR3 protein: CASRPPGVANTGELFF
J gene: TRBJ1-1; CDR3 length: 11; D gene: NA; V gene: TRBV2; CDR3 protein: CASIGSREAFF
J gene: TRBJ1-3; CDR3 length: 13; D gene: NA; V gene: TRBV30; CDR3 protein: CAWSIGAGNTIYF
J gene: TRBJ1-5; CDR3 length: 16; D gene: NA; V gene: TRBV7-2; CDR3 protein: CASSLVVFNSNQPQHF
J gene: TRBJ1-3; CDR3 length: 15; D gene: NA; V gene: TRBV6-1; CDR3 protein: CASSRAPGVGNTIYF
J gene: TRBJ1-6; CDR3 length: 16; D gene: NA; V gene: TRBV20-1; CDR3 protein: CSASATYGSYNSPLHF
J gene: TRBJ2-2; CDR3 length: 15; D gene: TRBD1; V gene: TRBV6-2/TRBV6-3; CDR3 protein: CASRKTGRNTGELFF
J gene: TRBJ2-6; CDR3 length: 16; D gene: NA; V gene: TRBV7-3; CDR3 protein: CASSRIRSSGANVLTF
J gene: TRBJ2-5; CDR3 length: 15; D gene: TRBD1; V gene: TRBV6-6; CDR3 protein: CASSSQTGAEETQYF
J gene: TRBJ2-5; CDR3 length: 13; D gene: TRBD1; V gene: TRBV29-1; CDR3 protein: CSVGQGRGETQYF
J gene: TRBJ1-4; CDR3 length: 15; D gene: NA; V gene: TRBV4-3; CDR3 protein: CASSQDWRINEKLFF
J gene: TRBJ1-2; CDR3 length: 12; D gene: NA; V gene: TRBV3-1; CDR3 protein: CASSRSNYGYTF
J gene: TRBJ2-3; CDR3 length: 10; D gene: NA; V gene: TRBV29-1; CDR3 protein: CSAGTDTQYF
J gene: TRBJ2-5; CDR3 length: 18; D gene: NA; V gene: TRBV5-4; CDR3 protein: CASSPTLGGGQVGETQYF
J gene: TRBJ2-3; CDR3 length: 18; D gene: NA; V gene: TRBV5-5; CDR3 protein: CASQLGGQGFWLRHTQYF
J gene: TRBJ2-7; CDR3 length: 14; D gene: TRBD1; V gene: TRBV5-1; CDR3 protein: CASSLGQGADEQYF
J gene: TRBJ2-1; CDR3 length: 15; D gene: TRBD1; V gene: TRBV2; CDR3 protein: CASSETPQGVGEQFF
J gene: TRBJ1-4; CDR3 length: 12; D gene: NA; V gene: TRBV20-1; CDR3 protein: CSGRGVGEKLFF
J gene: TRBJ2-1; CDR3 length: 16; D gene: TRBD2; V gene: TRBV29-1; CDR3 protein: CSVFSGGVQSYNEQFF
J gene: TRBJ2-7; CDR3 length: 13; D gene: NA; V gene: TRBV20-1; CDR3 protein: CSVPRDFSYEQYF
J gene: TRBJ2-7; CDR3 length: 10; D gene: NA; V gene: TRBV9; CDR3 protein: CARGPYEQYF
J gene: TRBJ2-7; CDR3 length: 14; D gene: NA; V gene: TRBV3-1; CDR3 protein: CASRPSGGPREQYF
J gene: TRBJ2-3; CDR3 length: 17; D gene: TRBD1; V gene: TRBV5-1; CDR3 protein: CASSLNLQGIGTDTQYF
J gene: TRBJ2-6; CDR3 length: 16; D gene: NA; V gene: TRBV12-3/TRBV12-4; CDR3 protein: CASSLGSVSGANVLTF
J gene: TRBJ1-4; CDR3 length: 16; D gene: TRBD1; V gene: TRBV5-1; CDR3 protein: CASRFQGDATNEKLFF
J gene: TRBJ1-1; CDR3 length: 12; D gene: NA; V gene: TRBV30; CDR3 protein: CACTLVNTEAFF
J gene: TRBJ2-1; CDR3 length: 14; D gene: TRBD2; V gene: TRBV20-1; CDR3 protein: CSARDGAGRNEQFF
J gene: TRBJ2-3; CDR3 length: 18; D gene: TRBD2; V gene: TRBV5-1; CDR3 protein: CASSTRTSGGTSTDTQYF
J gene: TRBJ1-2; CDR3 length: 17; D gene: NA; V gene: TRBV10-3; CDR3 protein: CAISSGVYKVVGNGYTF
J gene: TRBJ2-5; CDR3 length: 15; D gene: TRBD1; V gene: TRBV20-1; CDR3 protein: CSAPGTGGSGETQYF
J gene: TRBJ2-7; CDR3 length: 14; D gene: TRBD1; V gene: TRBV27; CDR3 protein: CASSPGGCSDEQYF
J gene: TRBJ2-2; CDR3 length: 14; D gene: NA; V gene: TRBV6-5; CDR3 protein: CASSSRGGIGELFF
J gene: TRBJ1-1; CDR3 length: 13; D gene: NA; V gene: TRBV9; CDR3 protein: CASSVGVLEKAFF
J gene: TRBJ1-1; CDR3 length: 15; D gene: TRBD1; V gene: TRBV6-2/TRBV6-3; CDR3 protein: CASSTRDRMNTEAFF
J gene: TRBJ2-7; CDR3 length: 15; D gene: NA; V gene: TRBV7-2; CDR3 protein: CASSSPAGQTYEQYF
J gene: TRBJ2-3; CDR3 length: 16; D gene: TRBD2; V gene: TRBV20-1; CDR3 protein: CSAPGPSGEAWDTQYF
J gene: TRBJ2-1; CDR3 length: 13; D gene: NA; V gene: TRBV5-1; CDR3 protein: CASSLPSYNEQFF
J gene: TRBJ2-1; CDR3 length: 15; D gene: TRBD1; V gene: TRBV11-2; CDR3 protein: CASNLGTGGDNEQFF
J gene: TRBJ2-7; CDR3 length: 15; D gene: NA; V gene: TRBV9; CDR3 protein: CASSVVCMVLPEQYF
J gene: TRBJ1-1; CDR3 length: 15; D gene: NA; V gene: TRBV5-1; CDR3 protein: CASSLKGGSGTEAFF